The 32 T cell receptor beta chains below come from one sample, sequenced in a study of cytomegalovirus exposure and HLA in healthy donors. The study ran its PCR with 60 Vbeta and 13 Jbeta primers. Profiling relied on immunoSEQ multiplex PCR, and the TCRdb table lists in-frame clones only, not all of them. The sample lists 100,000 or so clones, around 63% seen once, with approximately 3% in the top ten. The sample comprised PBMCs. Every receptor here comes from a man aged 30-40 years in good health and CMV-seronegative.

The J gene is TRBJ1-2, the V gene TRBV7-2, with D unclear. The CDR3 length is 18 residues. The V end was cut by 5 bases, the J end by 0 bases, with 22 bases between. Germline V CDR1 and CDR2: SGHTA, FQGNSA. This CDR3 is CASSARRSGVVANYGYTF. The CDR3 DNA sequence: TGTGCCAGCAGCGCCAGAAGGAGTGGCGTGGTGGCTAACTATGGCTACACCTTC. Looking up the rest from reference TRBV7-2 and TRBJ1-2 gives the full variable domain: GAGVSQSPSNKVTEKGKDVELRCDPISGHTALYWYRQSLGQGLEFLIYFQGNSAPDKSGLPSDRFSAERTGGSVSTLTIQRTQQEDSAVYLCASSARRSGVVANYGYTFGSGTRLTVV.

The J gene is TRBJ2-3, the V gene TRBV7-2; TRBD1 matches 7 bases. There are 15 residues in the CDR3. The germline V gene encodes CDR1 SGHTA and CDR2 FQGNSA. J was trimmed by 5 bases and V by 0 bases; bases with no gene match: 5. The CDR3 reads CASSLAGTEGDTQYF. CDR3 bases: TGTGCCAGCAGCTTAGCGGGGACAGAGGGAGATACGCAGTATTTT.

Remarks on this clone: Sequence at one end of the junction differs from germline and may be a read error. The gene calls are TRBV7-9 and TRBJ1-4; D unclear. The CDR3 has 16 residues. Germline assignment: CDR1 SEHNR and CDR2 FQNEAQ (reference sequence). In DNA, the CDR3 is TGTTCCAGCAGCTTCGGAGGGCTCCGGGGATATGAAAAACTGTTTTTT. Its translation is CSSSFGGLRGYEKLFF.

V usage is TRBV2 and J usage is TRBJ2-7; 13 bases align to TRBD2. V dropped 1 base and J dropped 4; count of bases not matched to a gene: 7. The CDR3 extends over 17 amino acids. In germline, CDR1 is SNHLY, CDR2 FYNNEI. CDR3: CASSEGSGLAGLYEQYF. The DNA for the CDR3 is TGTGCCAGCAGTGAAGGGTCGGGACTAGCGGGATTATACGAGCAGTACTTC.

The DNA of the CDR3 is TGCGCCAGCAGCTGGGGAGGAATTGGACTAGCGGGGGCCACCGGGGAGCTGTTTTTT. Translating gives CASSWGGIGLAGATGELFF. The V and J genes are TRBV5-1 and TRBJ2-2; the match to TRBD2 covers 13 bases. Unmatched junction bases numbered 12, after V lost 3 bases and J lost 4 bases. Per the germline V gene, CDR1 is SGHRS and CDR2 is YFSETQ. The CDR3 is 19 amino acids.

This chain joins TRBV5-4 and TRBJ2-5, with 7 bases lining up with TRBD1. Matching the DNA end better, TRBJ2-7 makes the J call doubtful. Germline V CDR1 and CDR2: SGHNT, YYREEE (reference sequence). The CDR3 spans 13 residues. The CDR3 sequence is CASSRTGAYEQYF. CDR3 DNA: TGTGCCAGCAGCCGTACAGGGGCCTACGAGCAGTACTTC.

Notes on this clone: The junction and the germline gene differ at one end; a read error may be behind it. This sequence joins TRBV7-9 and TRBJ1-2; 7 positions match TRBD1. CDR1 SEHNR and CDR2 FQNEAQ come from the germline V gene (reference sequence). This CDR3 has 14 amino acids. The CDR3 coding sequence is TGTTCCAGCAGCGCGGGACAGTGGGGTGATGGCTACACCTTC. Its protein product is CSSSAGQWGDGYTF.

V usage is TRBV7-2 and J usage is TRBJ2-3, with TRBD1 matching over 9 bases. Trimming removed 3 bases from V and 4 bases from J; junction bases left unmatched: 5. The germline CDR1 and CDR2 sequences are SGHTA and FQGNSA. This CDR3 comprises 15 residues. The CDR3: CASSFSGQGSDTQYF. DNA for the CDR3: TGTGCCAGCAGCTTTTCGGGACAGGGTTCAGATACGCAGTATTTT.

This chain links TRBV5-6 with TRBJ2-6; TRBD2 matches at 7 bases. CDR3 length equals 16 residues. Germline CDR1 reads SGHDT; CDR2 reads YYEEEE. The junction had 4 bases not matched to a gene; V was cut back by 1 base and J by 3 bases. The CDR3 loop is CASSLTSVGGANVLTF. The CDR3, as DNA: TGTGCCAGCAGCTTGACTAGCGTCGGTGGGGCCAACGTCCTGACTTTC.

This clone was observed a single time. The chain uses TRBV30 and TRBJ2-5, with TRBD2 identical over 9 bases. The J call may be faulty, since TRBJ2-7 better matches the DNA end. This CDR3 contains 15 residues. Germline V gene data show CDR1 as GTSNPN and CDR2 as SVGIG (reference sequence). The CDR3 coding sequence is TGTGCCTGGAGACTAGCGGGCGACATAGGGTACGAGCAGTACTTC. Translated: CAWRLAGDIGYEQYF.

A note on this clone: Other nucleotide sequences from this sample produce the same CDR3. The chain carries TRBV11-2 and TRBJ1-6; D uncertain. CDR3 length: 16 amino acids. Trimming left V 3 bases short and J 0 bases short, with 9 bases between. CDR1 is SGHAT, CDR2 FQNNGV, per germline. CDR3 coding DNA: TGTGCCAGCAGCTTCGGGGTCAGCTCCTATAATTCACCCCTCCACTTT. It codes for CASSFGVSSYNSPLHF.

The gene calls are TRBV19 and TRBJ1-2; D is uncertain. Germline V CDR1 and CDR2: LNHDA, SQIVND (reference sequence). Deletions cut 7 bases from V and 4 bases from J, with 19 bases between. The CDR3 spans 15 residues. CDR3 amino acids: CASTRVHTGSYGYTF. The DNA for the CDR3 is TGTGCCAGTACAAGAGTTCACACCGGGAGCTATGGCTACACCTTC.

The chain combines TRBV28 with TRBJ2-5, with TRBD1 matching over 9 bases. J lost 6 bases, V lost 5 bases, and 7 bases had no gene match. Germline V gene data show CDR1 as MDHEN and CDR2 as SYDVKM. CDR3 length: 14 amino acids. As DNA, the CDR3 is TGTGCCAGCAGTCCGGGACAGGGTCTACAGACCCAGTACTTC. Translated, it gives CASSPGQGLQTQYF. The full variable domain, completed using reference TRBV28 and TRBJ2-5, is DVKVTQSSRYLVKRTGEKVFLECVQDMDHENMFWYRQDPGLGLRLIYFSYDVKMKEKGDIPEGYSVSREKKERFSLILESASTNQTSMYLCASSPGQGLQTQYFGPGTRLLVL.

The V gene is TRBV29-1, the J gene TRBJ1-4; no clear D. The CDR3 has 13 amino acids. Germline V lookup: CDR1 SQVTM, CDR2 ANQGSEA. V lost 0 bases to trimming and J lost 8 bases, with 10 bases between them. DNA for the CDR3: TGCAGCGTTGAAGAGACTGCGCGCGAAAAACTGTTTTTT. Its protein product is CSVEETAREKLFF.

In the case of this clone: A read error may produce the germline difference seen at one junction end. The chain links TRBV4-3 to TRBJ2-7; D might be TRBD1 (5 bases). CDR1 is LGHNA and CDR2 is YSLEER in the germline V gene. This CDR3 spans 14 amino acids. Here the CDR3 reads CTSSQDRYAYEQYF. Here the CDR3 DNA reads TGCACCAGCAGCCAAGACAGATACGCCTACGAGCAGTACTTC.

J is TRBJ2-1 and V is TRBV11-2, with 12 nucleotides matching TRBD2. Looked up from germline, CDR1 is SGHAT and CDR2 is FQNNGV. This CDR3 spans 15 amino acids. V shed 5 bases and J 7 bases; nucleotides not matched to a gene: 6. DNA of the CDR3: TGTGCCAGCAGCCCACTAGCGGGAGGATTTAATGAGCAGTTCTTC. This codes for CASSPLAGGFNEQFF.

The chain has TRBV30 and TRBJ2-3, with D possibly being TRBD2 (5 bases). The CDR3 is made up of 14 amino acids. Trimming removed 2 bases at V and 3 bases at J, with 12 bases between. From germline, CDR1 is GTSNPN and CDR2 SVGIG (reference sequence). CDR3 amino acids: CAWSSLGGTDTQYF. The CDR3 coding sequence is TGTGCCTGGAGTTCGCTCGGCGGGACAGATACGCAGTATTTT. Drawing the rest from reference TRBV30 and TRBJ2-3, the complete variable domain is SQTIHQWPATLVQPVGSPLSLECTVEGTSNPNLYWYRQAAGRGLQLLFYSVGIGQISSEVPQNLSASRPQDRQFILSSKKLLLSDSGFYLCAWSSLGGTDTQYFGPGTRLTVL.

The CDR3 bases are TGTGCCAGCAGCTTAATCGCGCGGGAGGGGAACACCGGGGAGCTGTTTTTT. Translated, it gives CASSLIAREGNTGELFF. The chain links TRBV7-3 to TRBJ2-2; 9 nucleotides line up with TRBD2. Germline loops: CDR1 SGHTA, CDR2 FQGTGA. The length of the CDR3 is 17 residues. V shed 1 base and J 1 base; nucleotides not matched to a gene: 4.

The CDR3 DNA is TGTGCCAGCAGCTTATCAGGGGCAGAGACCCAGTACTTC. Translated: CASSLSGAETQYF. The chain joins TRBV7-9 to TRBJ2-5, with D possibly matching TRBD1 (6 bases). Trimming cost V 2 bases and J 4 bases, with 8 bases left between them. Germline V gene data show CDR1 as SEHNR and CDR2 as FQNEAQ (reference sequence). This CDR3 spans 13 amino acids.

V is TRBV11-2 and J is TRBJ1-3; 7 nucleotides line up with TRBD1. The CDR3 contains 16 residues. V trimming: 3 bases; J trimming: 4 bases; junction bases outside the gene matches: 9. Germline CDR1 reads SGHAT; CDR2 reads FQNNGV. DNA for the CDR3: TGTGCCAGCAGCTTGTTAACAGGGGAGTCGGGAAACACCATATATTTT. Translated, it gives CASSLLTGESGNTIYF.

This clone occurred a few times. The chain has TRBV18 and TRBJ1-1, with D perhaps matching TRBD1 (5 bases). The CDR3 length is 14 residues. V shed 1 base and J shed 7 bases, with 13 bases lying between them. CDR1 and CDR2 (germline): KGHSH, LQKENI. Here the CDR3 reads CASSPQKGNSEAFF. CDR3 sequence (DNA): TGTGCCAGCTCACCACAGAAGGGGAATAGTGAAGCTTTCTTT.

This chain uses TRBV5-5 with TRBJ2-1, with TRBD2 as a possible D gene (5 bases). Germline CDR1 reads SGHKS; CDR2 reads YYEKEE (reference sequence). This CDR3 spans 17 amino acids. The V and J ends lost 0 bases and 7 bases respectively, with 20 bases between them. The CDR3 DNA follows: TGTGCCAGCAGCTTGGTGCTCGGGAAGTACATGGCGAATGAGCAGTTCTTC. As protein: CASSLVLGKYMANEQFF.

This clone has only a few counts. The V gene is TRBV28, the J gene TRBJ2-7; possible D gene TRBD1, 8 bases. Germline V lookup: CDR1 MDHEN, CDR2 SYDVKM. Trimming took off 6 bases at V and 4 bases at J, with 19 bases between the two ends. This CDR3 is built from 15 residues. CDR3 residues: CASSRGAGGMYEQYF. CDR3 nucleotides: TGTGCCAGCAGCCGGGGGGCAGGGGGCATGTACGAGCAGTACTTC. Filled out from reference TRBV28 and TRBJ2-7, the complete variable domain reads DVKVTQSSRYLVKRTGEKVFLECVQDMDHENMFWYRQDPGLGLRLIYFSYDVKMKEKGDIPEGYSVSREKKERFSLILESASTNQTSMYLCASSRGAGGMYEQYFGPGTRLTVT.

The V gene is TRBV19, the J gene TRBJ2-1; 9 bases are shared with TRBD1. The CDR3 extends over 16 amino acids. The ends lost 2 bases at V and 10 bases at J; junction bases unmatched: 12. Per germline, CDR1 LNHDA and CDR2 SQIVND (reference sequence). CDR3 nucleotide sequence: TGTGCCAGTAGTATATTTGGGGACAGGGACTATTTCGAGCAGTTCTTC. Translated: CASSIFGDRDYFEQFF.

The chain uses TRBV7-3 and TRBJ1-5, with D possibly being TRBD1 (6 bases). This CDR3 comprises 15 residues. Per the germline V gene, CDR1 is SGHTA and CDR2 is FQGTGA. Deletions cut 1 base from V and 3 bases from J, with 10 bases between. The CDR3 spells CASSLNRDNNQPQHF. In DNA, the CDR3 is TGTGCCAGCAGCTTAAACCGGGACAACAATCAGCCCCAGCATTTT.

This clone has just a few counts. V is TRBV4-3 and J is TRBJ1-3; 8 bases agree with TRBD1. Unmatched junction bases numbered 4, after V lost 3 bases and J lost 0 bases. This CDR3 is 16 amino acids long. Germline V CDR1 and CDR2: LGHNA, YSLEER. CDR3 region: CASSQDRDTSGNTIYF. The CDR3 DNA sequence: TGCGCCAGCAGCCAGGACAGGGATACCTCTGGAAACACCATATATTTT.

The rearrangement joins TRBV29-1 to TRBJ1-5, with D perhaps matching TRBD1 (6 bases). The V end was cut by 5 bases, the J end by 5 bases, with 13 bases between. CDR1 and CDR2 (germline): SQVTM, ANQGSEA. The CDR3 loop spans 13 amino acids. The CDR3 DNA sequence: TGCAGCGTTTCCCAGGGGCGAGATCAGCCCCAGCATTTT. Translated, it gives CSVSQGRDQPQHF.

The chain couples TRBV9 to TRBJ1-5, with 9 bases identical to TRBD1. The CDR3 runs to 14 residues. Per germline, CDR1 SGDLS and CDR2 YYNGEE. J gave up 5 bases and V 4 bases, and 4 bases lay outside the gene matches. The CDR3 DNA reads TGTGCCAGCAGCCGGGACAGGGACCATCAGCCCCAGCATTTT. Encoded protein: CASSRDRDHQPQHF.

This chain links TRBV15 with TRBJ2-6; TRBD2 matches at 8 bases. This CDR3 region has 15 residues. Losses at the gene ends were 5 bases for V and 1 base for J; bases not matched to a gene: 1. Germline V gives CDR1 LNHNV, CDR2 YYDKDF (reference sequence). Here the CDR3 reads CATSREGSGANVLTF. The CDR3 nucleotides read TGTGCCACCAGCCGGGAGGGATCTGGGGCCAACGTCCTGACTTTC.

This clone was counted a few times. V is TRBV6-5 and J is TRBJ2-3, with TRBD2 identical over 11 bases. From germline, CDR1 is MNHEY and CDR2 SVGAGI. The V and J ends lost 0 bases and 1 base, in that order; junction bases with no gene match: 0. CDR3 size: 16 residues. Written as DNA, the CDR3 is TGTGCCAGCAGTTACTCACTAGCGGGAGGCACAGATACGCAGTATTTT. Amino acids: CASSYSLAGGTDTQYF.

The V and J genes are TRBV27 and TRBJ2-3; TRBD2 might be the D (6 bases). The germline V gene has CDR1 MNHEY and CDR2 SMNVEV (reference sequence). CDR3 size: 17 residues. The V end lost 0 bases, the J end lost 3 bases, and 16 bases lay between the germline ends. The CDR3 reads CASSLSAGTYRTDTQYF. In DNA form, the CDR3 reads TGTGCCAGCAGTTTATCTGCAGGGACTTACCGGACAGATACGCAGTATTTT.

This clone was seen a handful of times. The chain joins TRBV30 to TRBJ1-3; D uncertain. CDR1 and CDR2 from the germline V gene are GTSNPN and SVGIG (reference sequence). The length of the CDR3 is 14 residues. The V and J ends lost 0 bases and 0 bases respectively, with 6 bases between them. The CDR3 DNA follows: TGTGCCTGGAGTGTATACAGCTCTGGAAACACCATATATTTT. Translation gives CAWSVYSSGNTIYF.